A selection of T cell receptor beta chains follows, all from one sample in a study of T cells after yellow fever vaccination. MiXCR, run by TCRdb on the 5' RACE reads, gives a single entry per CDR3 protein. Among approximately 550,000 distinct CDR3 sequences listed, approximately 21% were seen once. This specimen consisted of PBMCs, obtained 15 days after the yellow fever booster vaccination. These receptors came from a man aged 25 to 40 who received the YFV17D yellow fever vaccine. CDR3s include the opening cysteine and the closing phenylalanine or tryptophan. A D gene is named only where the DNA matches it firmly. Clone size is not always given. Where it is, it says once, few, many or a class for expanded clones.

D	V	size	J	length	CDR3	DNA
.	TRBV4-3	few	TRBJ2-7	15	CASQSWQGGTYEQYF	TGCGCCAGTCAAAGCTGGCAGGGAGGAACCTACGAGCAGTACTTC
TRBD1	TRBV24-1	once	TRBJ2-1	16	CATSDTRGTVGNEQFF	TGTGCCACCAGTGACACTAGGGGGACAGTCGGCAATGAGCAGTTCTTC
.	TRBV7-6	few	TRBJ1-1	15	CASSLGPISSTEAFF	TGTGCCAGCAGCTTAGGCCCAATATCATCCACTGAAGCTTTCTTT
.	TRBV5-6	.	TRBJ2-1	12	CASSPDINEQFF	TGTGCCAGCAGCCCCGATATCAATGAGCAGTTCTTC
.	TRBV20-1	.	TRBJ2-3	10	CSARSGTQYF	TGCAGTGCTAGGTCCGGTACGCAGTATTTT
.	TRBV10-3	.	TRBJ2-2	14	CAISDGRLTGELFF	TGTGCCATCAGTGATGGGAGACTTACCGGGGAGCTGTTTTTT
.	TRBV5-1	few	TRBJ2-1	16	CASSRLGRQTGNEQFF	TGCGCCAGCAGCCGCCTAGGCCGCCAAACGGGCAATGAGCAGTTCTTC
.	TRBV12-3/TRBV12-4	few	TRBJ2-1	11	CATTLGNEQFF	TGTGCCACCACCCTAGGGAATGAGCAGTTCTTC
.	TRBV29-1	few	TRBJ2-2	14	CSVEDRANTGELFF	TGCAGCGTTGAAGACAGGGCGAACACCGGGGAGCTGTTTTTT
.	TRBV28	few	TRBJ2-4	13	CASSLGDKNIQYF	TGTGCCAGCAGTTTAGGGGACAAAAACATTCAGTACTTC
TRBD1	TRBV7-9	few	TRBJ2-2	19	CASCVRDRGRNANTGELFF	TGTGCCAGCTGCGTCAGGGACAGGGGTCGGAACGCGAACACCGGGGAGCTGTTTTTT
TRBD1	TRBV7-9	few	TRBJ2-1	15	CASSPGTAINNEQFF	TGTGCCAGCAGCCCGGGGACAGCAATCAACAATGAGCAGTTCTTC
.	TRBV27	many	TRBJ2-2	18	CASRPLAGRVGHTGELFF	TGTGCCAGCAGGCCCTTGGCGGGCAGGGTCGGTCACACCGGGGAGCTGTTTTTT
TRBD2	TRBV12-3/TRBV12-4	.	TRBJ2-7	16	CASSPGSSGRAREQYF	TGTGCCAGCAGTCCCGGGTCGAGCGGGAGGGCGCGCGAGCAGTACTTC
.	TRBV7-2	.	TRBJ2-1	16	CASSPLLVGAYNEQFF	TGTGCCAGCAGCCCCCTTTTAGTGGGGGCTTACAATGAGCAGTTCTTC
.	TRBV24-1	.	TRBJ1-6	13	CATSEDSHSPLHF	TGTGCCACCAGTGAAGACAGCCATTCACCCCTCCACTTT
.	TRBV5-1	.	TRBJ2-5	14	CASRGRQTQETQYF	TGCGCCAGCAGGGGGAGACAGACGCAAGAGACCCAGTACTTC
.	TRBV7-4	.	TRBJ1-5	12	CANPRSNQPQHF	TGTGCCAACCCCAGGAGCAATCAGCCCCAGCATTTT
TRBD2	TRBV12-3/TRBV12-4	.	TRBJ2-5	13	CASSLQGGSTQYF	TGTGCCAGCAGTTTACAGGGAGGGTCTACCCAGTACTTC
TRBD2	TRBV7-2	.	TRBJ2-7	14	CASSLASGSREQYF	TGTGCCAGCAGCTTAGCTAGCGGGAGCCGGGAGCAGTACTTC
TRBD2	TRBV20-1	.	TRBJ2-7	16	CSAKPGGKREMYEQYF	TGCAGTGCTAAACCCGGCGGGAAGCGGGAGATGTACGAGCAGTACTTC
.	TRBV12-3/TRBV12-4	.	TRBJ2-7	17	CASSLGLLGSSSYEQYF	TGTGCCAGCAGTTTAGGCCTTCTAGGATCCAGCTCCTACGAGCAGTACTTC
.	TRBV28	few	TRBJ2-2	11	CASTRSGELFF	TGTGCCAGCACCAGATCCGGGGAGCTGTTTTTT
TRBD2	TRBV20-1	.	TRBJ2-7	14	CSAVHNGRADEQYF	TGCAGTGCTGTCCACAACGGGAGGGCAGACGAGCAGTACTTC
.	TRBV20-1	.	TRBJ2-6	14	CSARRGPGANVLTF	TGCAGTGCTCGAAGGGGTCCTGGGGCCAACGTCCTGACTTTC
TRBD2	TRBV12-3/TRBV12-4	few	TRBJ2-7	15	CASSSRTSSRSEQYF	TGTGCCAGCAGTTCCCGGACTAGCAGCAGGTCCGAGCAGTACTTC
.	TRBV2	few	TRBJ1-6	14	CASSEDLGRLPLHF	TGTGCCAGCAGTGAGGATCTGGGCAGGCTTCCCCTCCACTTT